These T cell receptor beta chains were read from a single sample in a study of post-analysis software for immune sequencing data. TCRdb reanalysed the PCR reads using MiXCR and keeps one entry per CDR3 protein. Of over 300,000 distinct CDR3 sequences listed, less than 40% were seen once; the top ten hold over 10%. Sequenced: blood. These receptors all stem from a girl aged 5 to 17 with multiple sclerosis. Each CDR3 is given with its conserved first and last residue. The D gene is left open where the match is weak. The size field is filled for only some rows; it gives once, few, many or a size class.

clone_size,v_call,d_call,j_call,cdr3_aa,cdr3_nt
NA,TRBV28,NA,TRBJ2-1,CASSHGGRSYNEQFF,TGTGCCAGCAGCCATGGGGGGAGGTCCTACAATGAGCAGTTCTTC
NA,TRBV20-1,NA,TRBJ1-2,CSAMEEGRNYGYTF,TGCAGTGCTATGGAGGAGGGCCGCAACTATGGCTACACCTTC
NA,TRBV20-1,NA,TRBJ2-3,CSAPNKVRRDTQYF,TGCAGTGCTCCTAATAAGGTCCGTCGAGATACGCAGTATTTT
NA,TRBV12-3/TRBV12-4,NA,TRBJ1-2,CASRAYGEGLYGCTF,TGTGCCAGCAGGGCTTACGGGGAAGGACTCTATGGCTGCACCTTC
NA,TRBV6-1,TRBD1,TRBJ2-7,CASSSNRGTGNYEQYF,TGTGCCAGCAGTTCGAATAGGGGGACAGGGAACTACGAGCAGTACTTC
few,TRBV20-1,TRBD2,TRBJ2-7,CSARSSGGLPYEQYF,TGCAGTGCTAGGTCTAGCGGGGGCCTACCCTACGAGCAGTACTTC
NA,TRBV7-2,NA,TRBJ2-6,CASSLEGFSGANVLTF,TGTGCCAGCAGCTTAGAGGGCTTCTCTGGGGCCAACGTCCTGACTTTC
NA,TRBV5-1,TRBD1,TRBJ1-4,CASTDRGRPNEKLFF,TGCGCCAGCACGGACAGGGGGAGGCCTAATGAAAAACTGTTTTTT
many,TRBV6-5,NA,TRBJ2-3,CASSYSMAISDTQYF,TGTGCCAGCAGTTACTCGATGGCGATCTCAGATACGCAGTATTTT
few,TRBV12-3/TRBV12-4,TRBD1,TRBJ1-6,CASSSDREANSPLHF,TGTGCCAGCAGTTCCGACAGGGAGGCGAATTCACCCCTCCACTTT
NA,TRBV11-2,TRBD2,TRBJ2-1,CASSPKQRRGGGNEQFF,TGTGCCAGCAGCCCAAAGCAACGGCGGGGGGGGGGCAATGAGCAGTTCTTC
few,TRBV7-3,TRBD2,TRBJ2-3,CASSSLAQDTQYF,TGTGCCAGCAGCTCACTAGCGCAGGATACGCAGTATTTT
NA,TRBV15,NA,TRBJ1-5,CATSRDPTGKGQPQHF,TGTGCCACCAGCAGAGACCCAACAGGGAAAGGTCAGCCCCAGCATTTT
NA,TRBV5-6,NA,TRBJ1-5,CASSVDGESNQPQHF,TGTGCCAGCAGCGTGGACGGGGAAAGCAATCAGCCCCAGCATTTT
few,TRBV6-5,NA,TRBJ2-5,CASSYSSWLAKETQYF,TGTGCCAGCAGTTACTCGTCGTGGCTAGCGAAGGAGACCCAGTACTTC
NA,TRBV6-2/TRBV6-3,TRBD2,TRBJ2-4,CASTSRRTSGGDRNIQYF,TGTGCCAGCACCTCTCGAAGGACTAGCGGGGGTGATCGAAACATTCAGTACTTC
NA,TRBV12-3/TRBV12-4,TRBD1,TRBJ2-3,CAGSPSLGQGRTDTQYF,TGTGCCGGCAGTCCTTCCCTCGGACAGGGGCGCACAGATACGCAGTATTTT
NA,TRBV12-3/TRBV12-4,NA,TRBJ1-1,CASSPRTQNTEAFF,TGTGCCAGCAGTCCGCGGACACAGAACACTGAAGCTTTCTTT
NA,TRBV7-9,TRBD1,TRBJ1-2,CASSSGDRGRNYGYTF,TGTGCCAGCAGCTCCGGGGACAGGGGAAGGAACTATGGCTACACCTTC
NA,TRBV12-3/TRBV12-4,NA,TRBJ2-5,CASSLGDSGKGTQYF,TGTGCCAGCAGTTTGGGGGACTCAGGGAAGGGGACCCAGTACTTC
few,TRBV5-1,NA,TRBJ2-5,CASSPGTYEETQYF,TGCGCCAGCAGCCCCGGGACTTACGAAGAGACCCAGTACTTC
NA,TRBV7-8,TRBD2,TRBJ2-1,CASSLALAGRGDEQFF,TGTGCCAGCAGCTTAGCCCTAGCGGGGAGGGGAGATGAGCAGTTCTTC
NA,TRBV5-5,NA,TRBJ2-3,CASSLERRGTDTQYF,TGTGCCAGCAGCTTGGAGCGTCGTGGCACAGATACGCAGTATTTT
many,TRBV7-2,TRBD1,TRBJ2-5,CASSPTGPRTYF,TGTGCCAGCAGCCCGACAGGGCCCCGTACGTACTTC
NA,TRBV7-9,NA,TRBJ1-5,CASSVAGGQPQHF,TGTGCCAGCAGCGTGGCCGGGGGTCAGCCCCAGCATTTT
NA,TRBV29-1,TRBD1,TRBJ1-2,CSAHGQGYGYTF,TGCAGCGCCCACGGACAGGGCTATGGCTACACCTTC
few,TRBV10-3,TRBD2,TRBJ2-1,CAIRSGDEKNEQFF,TGTGCCATCAGGAGCGGGGACGAGAAGAATGAGCAGTTCTTC
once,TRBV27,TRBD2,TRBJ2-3,CASRPLGGYSTDTQYF,TGTGCCAGCCGGCCCTTGGGAGGGTATAGCACAGATACGCAGTATTTT
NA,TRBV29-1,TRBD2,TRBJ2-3,CSAAELAGGLTDTQYF,TGCAGCGCCGCTGAACTAGCGGGGGGCCTAACAGATACGCAGTATTTT
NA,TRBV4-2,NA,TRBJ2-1,CASSQGGSSYNEQFF,TGTGCCAGCAGCCAAGGAGGGAGCTCCTACAATGAGCAGTTCTTC
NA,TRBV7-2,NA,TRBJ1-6,CASSQQEDSPLHF,TGTGCCAGCAGCCAACAAGAGGATTCACCCCTCCACTTT
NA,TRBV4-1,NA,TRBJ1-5,CASSPSWNNQPQHF,TGCGCCAGCAGCCCAAGTTGGAACAATCAGCCCCAGCATTTT
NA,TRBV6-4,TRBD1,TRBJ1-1,CASRSTGEDTEVFF,TGTGCCAGCAGATCGACAGGGGAGGACACTGAGGTTTTCTTT
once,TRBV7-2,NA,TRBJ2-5,CASSLTSWWEQYF,TGTGCCAGCAGCTTAACTAGCTGGTGGGAGCAGTACTTC
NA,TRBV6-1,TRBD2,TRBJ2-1,CASGKLAVVLLGSYNEQFF,TGTGCCAGCGGAAAACTAGCGGTGGTTTTACTTGGCTCCTACAATGAGCAGTTCTTC
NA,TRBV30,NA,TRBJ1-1,CAWTGQIDTEAFF,TGTGCCTGGACGGGCCAGATAGACACTGAAGCTTTCTTT
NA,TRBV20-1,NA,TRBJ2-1,CSALRLENSYNEQFF,TGCAGTGCTCTACGACTAGAGAATAGCTACAATGAGCAGTTCTTC
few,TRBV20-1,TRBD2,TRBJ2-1,CSATTSREQFF,TGCAGTGCTACGACTAGCAGAGAGCAGTTCTTC
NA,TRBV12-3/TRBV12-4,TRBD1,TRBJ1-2,CASSLAGRTGNGYTF,TGTGCCAGCAGTTTAGCCGGCAGGACAGGGAATGGCTACACCTTC
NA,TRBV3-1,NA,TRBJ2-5,CASSPQEGVNEQYF,TGTGCCAGCAGCCCGCAGGAGGGAGTAAATGAGCAGTACTTC
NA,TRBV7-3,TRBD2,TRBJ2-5,CASSLIHGGGARETQYF,TGTGCCAGCAGCTTAATTCATGGCGGGGGGGCCCGAGAGACCCAGTACTTC
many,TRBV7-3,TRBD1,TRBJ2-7,CASSNQGAGEQYF,TGTGCCAGCAGCAATCAGGGGGCCGGCGAGCAGTACTTC
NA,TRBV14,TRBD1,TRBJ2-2,CASSQLTGSGELFF,TGTGCCAGCAGCCAATTGACAGGGTCCGGGGAGCTGTTTTTT
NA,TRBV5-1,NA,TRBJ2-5,CASSLETSQETQYF,TGCGCCAGCAGCTTGGAGACTAGCCAAGAGACCCAGTACTTC
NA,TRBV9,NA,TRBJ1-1,CASSVSSETEKNAEAFF,TGTGCCAGCAGCGTATCGTCCGAGACAGAGAAGAACGCTGAAGCTTTCTTT
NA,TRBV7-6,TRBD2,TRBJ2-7,CASSLGGLAGGSYEQYF,TGTGCCAGCAGCTTAGGGGGACTAGCGGGGGGAAGTTACGAGCAGTACTTC
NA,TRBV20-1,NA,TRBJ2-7,CSGRGSGLSSYNEQYF,TGCAGTGGGAGAGGCAGCGGGTTGAGCTCCTACAATGAGCAGTACTTC
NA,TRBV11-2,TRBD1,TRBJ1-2,CASSSPGQGGGLGGGYTF,TGTGCCAGCAGCTCACCGGGACAGGGAGGGGGCTTGGGAGGCGGCTACACCTTC
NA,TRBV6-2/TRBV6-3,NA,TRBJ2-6,CASSYIVRGANVLTF,TGTGCCAGCAGTTACATAGTGCGCGGGGCCAACGTCCTGACTTTC
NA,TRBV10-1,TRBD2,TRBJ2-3,CASSESSGGDTQYF,TGCGCCAGCAGTGAGTCTAGCGGGGGGGATACGCAGTATTTT
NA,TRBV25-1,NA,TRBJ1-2,CASSAEFNYGYTF,TGTGCCAGCAGTGCCGAATTTAACTATGGCTACACCTTC
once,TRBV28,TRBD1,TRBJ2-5,CASSLYFRGQSGETQYF,TGTGCCAGCAGTTTATACTTCAGGGGGCAGTCCGGAGAGACCCAGTACTTC
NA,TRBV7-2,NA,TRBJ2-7,CASSFDRRDNYEQYF,TGTGCCAGCAGCTTCGACAGGAGAGATAACTACGAGCAGTACTTC
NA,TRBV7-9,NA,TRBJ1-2,CASSLAEYTLWNYGYTF,TGTGCCAGCAGCTTAGCGGAGTACACCCTATGGAACTATGGCTACACCTTC